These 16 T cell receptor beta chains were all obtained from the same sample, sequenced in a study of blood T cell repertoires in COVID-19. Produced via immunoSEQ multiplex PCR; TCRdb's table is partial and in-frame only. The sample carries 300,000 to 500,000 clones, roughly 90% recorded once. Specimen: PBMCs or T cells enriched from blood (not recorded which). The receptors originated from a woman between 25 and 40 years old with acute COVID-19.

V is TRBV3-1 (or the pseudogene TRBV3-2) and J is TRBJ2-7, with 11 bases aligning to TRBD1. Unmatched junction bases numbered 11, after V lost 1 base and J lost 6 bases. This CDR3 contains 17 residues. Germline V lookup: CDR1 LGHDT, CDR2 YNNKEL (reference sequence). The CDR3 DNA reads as TGTGCCAGCAGCCAAGGCCTAACGGGACAGGGGGGTTTCGAGCAGTACTTC. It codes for CASSQGLTGQGGFEQYF.

The CDR3 coding sequence is TGTGCCAGCAGTGTCTCGCCCCCCGGACAGGGCGGGGAGCTGTTTTTT. As protein: CASSVSPPGQGGELFF. The chain employs TRBV6-4 and TRBJ2-2; 8 positions match TRBD1. Germline V gene data show CDR1 as MRHNA and CDR2 as SNTAGT. The junction had 11 bases not matched to a gene; V was cut back by 4 bases and J by 7 bases. The CDR3 is made up of 16 amino acids.

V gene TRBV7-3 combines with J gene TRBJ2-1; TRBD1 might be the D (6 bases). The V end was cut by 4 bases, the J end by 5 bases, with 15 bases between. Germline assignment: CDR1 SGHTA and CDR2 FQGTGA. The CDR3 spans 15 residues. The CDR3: CASSSPWDTHNEQFF. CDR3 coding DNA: TGTGCCAGCAGCTCCCCATGGGACACTCACAATGAGCAGTTCTTC.

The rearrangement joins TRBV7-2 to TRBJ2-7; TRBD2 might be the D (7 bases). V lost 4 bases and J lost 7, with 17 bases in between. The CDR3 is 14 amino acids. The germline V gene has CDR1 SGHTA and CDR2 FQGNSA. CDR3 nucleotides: TGTGCCAGCAGCTCATCGGGGGGCCTGGGGGAGCAGTACTTC. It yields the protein CASSSSGGLGEQYF.

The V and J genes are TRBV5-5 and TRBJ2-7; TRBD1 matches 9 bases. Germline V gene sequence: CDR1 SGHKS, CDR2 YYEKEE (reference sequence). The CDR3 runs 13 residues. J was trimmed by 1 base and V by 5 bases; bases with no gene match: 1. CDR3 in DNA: TGTGCCAGCAGGGGGACAGGGTCCTACGAGCAGTACTTC. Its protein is CASRGTGSYEQYF. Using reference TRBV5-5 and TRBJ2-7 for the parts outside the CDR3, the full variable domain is DAGVTQSPTHLIKTRGQQVTLRCSPISGHKSVSWYQQVLGQGPQFIFQYYEKEERGRGNFPDRFSARQFPNYSSELNVNALLLGDSALYLCASRGTGSYEQYFGPGTRLTVT.

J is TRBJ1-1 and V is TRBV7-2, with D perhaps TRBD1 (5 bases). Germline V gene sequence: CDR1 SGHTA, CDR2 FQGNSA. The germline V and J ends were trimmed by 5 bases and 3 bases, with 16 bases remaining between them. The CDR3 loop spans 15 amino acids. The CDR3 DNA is TGTGCCAGCAGCGGAAGAGACAAGGGGCACACTGAAGCTTTCTTT. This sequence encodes CASSGRDKGHTEAFF.

The CDR3 here is CASSWTSGSYNEQFF. CDR3 in DNA: TGTGCCAGCAGTTGGACTAGCGGCTCCTACAATGAGCAGTTCTTC. This chain uses TRBV6-5 with TRBJ2-1, with 10 bases lining up with TRBD2. The ends lost 4 bases at V and 0 bases at J; junction bases unmatched: 0. Germline CDR1 reads MNHEY; CDR2 reads SVGAGI. The CDR3 runs 15 residues.

CDR3 sequence reads: CASSRSGTGGLYTEAFF. CDR3 bases: TGTGCCAGCAGCAGGTCCGGGACAGGGGGCCTTTACACTGAAGCTTTCTTT. J is TRBJ1-1 and V is TRBV3-1 (or the pseudogene TRBV3-2); TRBD1 matches at 12 bases. Germline V lookup: CDR1 LGHDT, CDR2 YNNKEL (reference sequence). The CDR3 runs to 17 residues. With V trimmed by 5 bases and J by 3 bases, 10 bases remained unmatched.

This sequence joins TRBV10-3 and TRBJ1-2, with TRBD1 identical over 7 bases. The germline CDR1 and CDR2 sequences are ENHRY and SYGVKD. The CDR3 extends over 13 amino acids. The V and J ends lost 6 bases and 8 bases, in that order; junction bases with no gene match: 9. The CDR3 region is CAIREDRPKGYTF. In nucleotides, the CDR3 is TGTGCCATCAGGGAGGACAGGCCGAAAGGCTACACCTTC.

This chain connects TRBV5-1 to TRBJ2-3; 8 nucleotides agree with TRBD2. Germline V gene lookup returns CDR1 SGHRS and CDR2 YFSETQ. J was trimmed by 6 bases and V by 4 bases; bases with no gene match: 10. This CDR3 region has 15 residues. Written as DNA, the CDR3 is TGCGCCAGCAGCGGGAGGGCGGGGGGAGTGGATACGCAGTATTTT. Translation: CASSGRAGGVDTQYF. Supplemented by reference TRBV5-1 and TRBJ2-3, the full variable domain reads KAGVTQTPRYLIKTRGQQVTLSCSPISGHRSVSWYQQTPGQGLQFLFEYFSETQRNKGNFPGRFSGRQFSNSRSEMNVSTLELGDSALYLCASSGRAGGVDTQYFGPGTRLTVL.

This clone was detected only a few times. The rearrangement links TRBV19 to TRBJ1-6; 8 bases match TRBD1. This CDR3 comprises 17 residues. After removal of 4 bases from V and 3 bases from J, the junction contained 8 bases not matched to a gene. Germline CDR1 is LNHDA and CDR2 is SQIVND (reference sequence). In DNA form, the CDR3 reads TGTGCCAGTAGTAACCCTCGTGGACAGGGCTATAATTCACCCCTCCACTTT. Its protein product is CASSNPRGQGYNSPLHF.

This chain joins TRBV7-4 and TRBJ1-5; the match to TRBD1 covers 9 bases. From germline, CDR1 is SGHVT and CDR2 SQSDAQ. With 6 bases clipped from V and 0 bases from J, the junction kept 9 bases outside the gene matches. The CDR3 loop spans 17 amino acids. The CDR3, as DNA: TGTGCCAGCAGTCTACTCAAGGGACAGGGTAGCAATCAGCCCCAGCATTTT. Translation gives CASSLLKGQGSNQPQHF.

The CDR3 sequence is CASSPGTQTYGYTF. The CDR3 region has the DNA TGTGCCAGCTCACCCGGGACACAAACCTATGGCTACACCTTC. This rearrangement joins TRBV18 to TRBJ1-2, with D possibly being TRBD1 (6 bases). V was trimmed by 3 bases and J by 4 bases, leaving 12 bases between them. This CDR3 comprises 14 residues. Germline values: CDR1 KGHSH, CDR2 LQKENI.

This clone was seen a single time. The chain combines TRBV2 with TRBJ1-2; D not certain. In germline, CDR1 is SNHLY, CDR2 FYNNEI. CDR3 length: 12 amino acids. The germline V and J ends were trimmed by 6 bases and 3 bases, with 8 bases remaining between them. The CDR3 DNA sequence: TGTGCCAGCAGCGCCAGATACTATGGCTACACCTTC. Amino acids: CASSARYYGYTF.

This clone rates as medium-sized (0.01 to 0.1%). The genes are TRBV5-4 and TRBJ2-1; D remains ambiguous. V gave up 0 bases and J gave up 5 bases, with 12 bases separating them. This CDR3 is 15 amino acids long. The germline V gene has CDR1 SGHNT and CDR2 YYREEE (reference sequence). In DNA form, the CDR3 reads TGTGCCAGCAGCTTGGTGGGCTACCATGACAATGAGCAGTTCTTC. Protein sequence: CASSLVGYHDNEQFF.

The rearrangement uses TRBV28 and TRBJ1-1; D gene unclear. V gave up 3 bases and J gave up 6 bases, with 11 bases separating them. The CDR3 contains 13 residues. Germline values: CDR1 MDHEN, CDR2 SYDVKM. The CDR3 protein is CASSLGREAEAFF. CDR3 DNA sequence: TGTGCCAGCAGTTTGGGCCGGGAGGCTGAAGCTTTCTTT.